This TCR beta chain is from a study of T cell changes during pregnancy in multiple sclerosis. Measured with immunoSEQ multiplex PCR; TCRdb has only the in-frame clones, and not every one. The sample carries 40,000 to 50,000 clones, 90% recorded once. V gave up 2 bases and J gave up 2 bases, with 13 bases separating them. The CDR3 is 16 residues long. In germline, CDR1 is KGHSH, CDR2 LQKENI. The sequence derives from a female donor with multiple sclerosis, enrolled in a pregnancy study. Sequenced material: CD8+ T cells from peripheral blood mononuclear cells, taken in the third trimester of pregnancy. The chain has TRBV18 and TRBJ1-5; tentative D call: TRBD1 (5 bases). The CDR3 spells CASSPGRGIGNQPQHF. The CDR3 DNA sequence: TGTGCCAGCTCACCAGGGAGGGGCATAGGCAATCAGCCCCAGCATTTT.